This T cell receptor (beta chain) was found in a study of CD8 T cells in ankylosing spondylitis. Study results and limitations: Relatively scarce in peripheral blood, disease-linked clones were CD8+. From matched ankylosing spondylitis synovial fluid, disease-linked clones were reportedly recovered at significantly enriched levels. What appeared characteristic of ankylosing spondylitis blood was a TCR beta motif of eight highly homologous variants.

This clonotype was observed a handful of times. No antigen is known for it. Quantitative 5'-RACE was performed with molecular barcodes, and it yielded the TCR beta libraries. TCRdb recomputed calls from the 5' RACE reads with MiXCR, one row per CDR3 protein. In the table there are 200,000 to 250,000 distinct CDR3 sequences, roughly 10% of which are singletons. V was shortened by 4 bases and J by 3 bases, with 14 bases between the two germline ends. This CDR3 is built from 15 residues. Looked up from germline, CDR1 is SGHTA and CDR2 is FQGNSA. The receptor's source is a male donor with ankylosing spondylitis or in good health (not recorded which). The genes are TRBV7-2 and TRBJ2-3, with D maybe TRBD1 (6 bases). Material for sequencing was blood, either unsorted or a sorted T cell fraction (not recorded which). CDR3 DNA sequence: TGTGCCAGCAGCTGGTGGGGGCAGGGGACAGATACGCAGTATTTT. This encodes CASSWWGQGTDTQYF. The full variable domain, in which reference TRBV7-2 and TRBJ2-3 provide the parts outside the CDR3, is GAGVSQSPSNKVTEKGKDVELRCDPISGHTALYWYRQSLGQGLEFLIYFQGNSAPDKSGLPSDRFSAERTGGSVSTLTIQRTQQEDSAVYLCASSWWGQGTDTQYFGPGTRLTVL.